This T cell receptor beta chain is drawn from a study of blood T cell repertoires in COVID-19. At the level of the study: Sites in the United States, Italy and Spain provided acute and convalescent COVID-19 samples. Sources were T cells, B-cell-depleted T cells, or PBMCs; the material itself was cDNA or gDNA.

In the original processing: Amplification from reference gene primers served as the basis for estimated nucleated cell counts. Libraries were prepared by immunoSEQ multiplex PCR; TCRdb keeps only in-frame clonotypes and omits some of them. V and J calls and clone size are given by that table; D and trimming were obtained from the DNA. In the table there are fewer than 15,000 clones, roughly 84% of which are singletons. Looked up from germline, CDR1 is MNHEY and CDR2 is SMNVEV (reference sequence). This CDR3 is built from 17 residues. After removal of 3 bases from V and 6 bases from J, the junction contained 8 bases not matched to a gene.

J is TRBJ2-7 and V is TRBV27; 16 bases map to TRBD2. The clonotype was recovered from a man aged 50 to 60 with active COVID-19. The specimen sequenced was peripheral blood. CDR3 amino acids: CASSFEPGLAGGREQYF. In DNA, the CDR3 is TGTGCCAGCAGTTTTGAGCCGGGACTAGCGGGAGGGCGCGAGCAGTACTTC.